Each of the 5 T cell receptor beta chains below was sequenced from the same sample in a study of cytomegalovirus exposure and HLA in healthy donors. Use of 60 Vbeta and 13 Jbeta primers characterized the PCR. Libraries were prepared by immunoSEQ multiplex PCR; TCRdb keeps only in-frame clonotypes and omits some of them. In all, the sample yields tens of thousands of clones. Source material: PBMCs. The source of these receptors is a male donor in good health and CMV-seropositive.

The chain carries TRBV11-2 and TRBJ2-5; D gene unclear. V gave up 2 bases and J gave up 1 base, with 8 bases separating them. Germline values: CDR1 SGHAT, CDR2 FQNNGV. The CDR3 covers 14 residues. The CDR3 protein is CASSLLLAQETQYF. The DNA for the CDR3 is TGTGCCAGCAGCTTATTATTGGCCCAAGAGACCCAGTACTTC.

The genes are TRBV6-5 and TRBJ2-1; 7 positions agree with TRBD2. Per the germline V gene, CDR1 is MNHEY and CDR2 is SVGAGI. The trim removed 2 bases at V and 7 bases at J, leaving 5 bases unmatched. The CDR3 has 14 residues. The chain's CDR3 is CASSYGTSVNEQFF. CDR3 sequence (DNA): TGTGCCAGCAGTTACGGCACTAGCGTTAATGAGCAGTTCTTC.

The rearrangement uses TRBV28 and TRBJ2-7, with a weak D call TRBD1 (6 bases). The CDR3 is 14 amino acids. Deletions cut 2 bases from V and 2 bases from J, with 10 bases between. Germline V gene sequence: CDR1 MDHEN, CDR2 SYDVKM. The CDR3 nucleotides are TGTGCCAGCAGTTTAACAGGGCCGCCCTACGAGCAGTACTTC. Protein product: CASSLTGPPYEQYF. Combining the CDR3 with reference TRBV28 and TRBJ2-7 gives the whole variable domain DVKVTQSSRYLVKRTGEKVFLECVQDMDHENMFWYRQDPGLGLRLIYFSYDVKMKEKGDIPEGYSVSREKKERFSLILESASTNQTSMYLCASSLTGPPYEQYFGPGTRLTVT.

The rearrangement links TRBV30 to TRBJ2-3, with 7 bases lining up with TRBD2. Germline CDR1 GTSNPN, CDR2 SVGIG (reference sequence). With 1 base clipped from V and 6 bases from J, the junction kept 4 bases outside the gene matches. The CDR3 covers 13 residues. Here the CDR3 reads CAWSATSRDTQYF. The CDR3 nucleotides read TGTGCCTGGAGTGCGACTAGCCGGGATACGCAGTATTTT.

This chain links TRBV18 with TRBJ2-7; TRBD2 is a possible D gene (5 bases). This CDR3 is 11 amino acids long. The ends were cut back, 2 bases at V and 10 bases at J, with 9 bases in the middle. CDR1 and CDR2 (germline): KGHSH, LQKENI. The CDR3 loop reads CASSPNGDQYF. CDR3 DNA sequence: TGTGCCAGCTCACCAAACGGGGATCAGTACTTC.